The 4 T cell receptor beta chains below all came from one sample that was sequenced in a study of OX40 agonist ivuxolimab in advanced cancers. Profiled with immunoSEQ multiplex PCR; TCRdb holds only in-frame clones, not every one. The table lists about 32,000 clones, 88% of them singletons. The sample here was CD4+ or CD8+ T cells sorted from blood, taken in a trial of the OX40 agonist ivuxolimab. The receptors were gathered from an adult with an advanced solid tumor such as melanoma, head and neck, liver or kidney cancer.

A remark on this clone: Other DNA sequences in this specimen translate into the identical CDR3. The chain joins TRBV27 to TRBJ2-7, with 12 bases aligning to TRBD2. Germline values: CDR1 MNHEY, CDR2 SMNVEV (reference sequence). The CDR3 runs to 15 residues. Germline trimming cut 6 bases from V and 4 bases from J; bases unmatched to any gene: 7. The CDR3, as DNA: TGTGCCAGCAGGTTGACTAGCGGGGGTGCTTACGAGCAGTACTTC. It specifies CASRLTSGGAYEQYF.

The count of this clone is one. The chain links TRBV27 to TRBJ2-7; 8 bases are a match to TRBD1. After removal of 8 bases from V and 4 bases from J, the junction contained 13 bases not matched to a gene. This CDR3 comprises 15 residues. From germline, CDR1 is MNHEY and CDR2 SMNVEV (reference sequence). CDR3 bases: TGTGCCAGCCTCCCCCTAGGACAGGGTTCGTACGAGCAGTACTTC. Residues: CASLPLGQGSYEQYF.

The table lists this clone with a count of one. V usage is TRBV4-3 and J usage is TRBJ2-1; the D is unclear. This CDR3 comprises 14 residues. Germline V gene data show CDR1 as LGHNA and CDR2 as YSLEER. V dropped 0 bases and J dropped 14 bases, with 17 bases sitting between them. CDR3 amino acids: CASSQDLSPDGEFF. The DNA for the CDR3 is TGCGCCAGCAGCCAAGATCTGAGCCCCGATGGGGAGTTCTTC.

CDR3 sequence (DNA): TGTGCCAGTAGTATAGAACACTTTAATAGCAATCAGCCCCAGCATTTT. Its protein is CASSIEHFNSNQPQHF. The chain couples TRBV19 to TRBJ1-5; no reliable D call. V was cut by 0 bases and J by 0 bases, with 9 bases left in between. Germline CDR1 reads LNHDA; CDR2 reads SQIVND (reference sequence). This CDR3 spans 16 amino acids.